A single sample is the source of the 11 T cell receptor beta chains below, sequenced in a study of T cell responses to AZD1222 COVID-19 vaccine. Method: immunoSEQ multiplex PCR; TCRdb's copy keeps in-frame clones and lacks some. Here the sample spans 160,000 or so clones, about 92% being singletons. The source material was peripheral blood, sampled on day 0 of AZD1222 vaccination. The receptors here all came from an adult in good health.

CDR3 sequence reads: CASSFGLAGNEQFF. The CDR3, as DNA: TGTGCCAGCAGTTTCGGTCTAGCGGGCAATGAGCAGTTCTTC. This chain links TRBV27 with TRBJ2-1, with 8 bases lining up with TRBD2. This CDR3 is built from 14 residues. Germline V CDR1 and CDR2: MNHEY, SMNVEV (reference sequence). The trim removed 3 bases at V and 6 bases at J, leaving 4 bases unmatched.

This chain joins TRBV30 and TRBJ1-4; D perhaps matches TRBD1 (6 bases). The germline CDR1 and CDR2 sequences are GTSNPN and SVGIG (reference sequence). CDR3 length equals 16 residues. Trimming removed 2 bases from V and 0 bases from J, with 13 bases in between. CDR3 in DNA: TGTGCCTGGAGTCGTGGGGGGGCCACAACTAATGAAAAACTGTTTTTT. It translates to CAWSRGGATTNEKLFF.

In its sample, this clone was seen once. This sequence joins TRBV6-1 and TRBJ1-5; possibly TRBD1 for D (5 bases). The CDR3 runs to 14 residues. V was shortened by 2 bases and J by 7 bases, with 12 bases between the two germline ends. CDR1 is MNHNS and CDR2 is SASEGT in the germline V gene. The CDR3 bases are TGTGCCAGCAGTGAATTTGGGGGGGGACAGCCCCAGCATTTT. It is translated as CASSEFGGGQPQHF.

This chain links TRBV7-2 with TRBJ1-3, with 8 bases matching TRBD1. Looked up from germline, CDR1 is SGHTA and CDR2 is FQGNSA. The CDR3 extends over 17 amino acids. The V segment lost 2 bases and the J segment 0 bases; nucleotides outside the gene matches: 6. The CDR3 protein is CASSLNQGARSGNTIYF. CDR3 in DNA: TGTGCCAGCAGCTTAAATCAGGGGGCCCGCTCTGGAAACACCATATATTTT.

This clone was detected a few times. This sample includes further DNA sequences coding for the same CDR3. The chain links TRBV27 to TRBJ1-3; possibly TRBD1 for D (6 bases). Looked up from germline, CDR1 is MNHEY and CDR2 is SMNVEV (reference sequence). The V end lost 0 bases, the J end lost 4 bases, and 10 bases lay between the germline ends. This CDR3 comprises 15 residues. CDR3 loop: CASSLSTGGGNTIYF. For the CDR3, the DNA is TGTGCCAGCAGTTTATCGACAGGCGGGGGAAACACCATATATTTT.

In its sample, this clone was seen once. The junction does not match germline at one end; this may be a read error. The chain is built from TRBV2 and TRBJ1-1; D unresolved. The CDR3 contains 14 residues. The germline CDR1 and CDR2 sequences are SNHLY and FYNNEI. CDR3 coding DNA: TGTGCCAGCATTGAAGAGAATGTGAACACTGAAGCTTTCTTT. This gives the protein CASIEENVNTEAFF. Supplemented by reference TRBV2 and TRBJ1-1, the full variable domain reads EPEVTQTPSHQVTQMGQEVILRCVPISNHLYFYWYRQILGQKVEFLVSFYNNEISEKSEIFDDQFSVERPDGSNFTLKIRSTKLEDSAMYFCASIEENVNTEAFFGQGTRLTVV.

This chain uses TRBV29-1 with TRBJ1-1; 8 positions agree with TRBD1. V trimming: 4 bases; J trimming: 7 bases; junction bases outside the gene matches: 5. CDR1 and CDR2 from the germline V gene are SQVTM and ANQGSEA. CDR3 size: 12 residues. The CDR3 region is CSVGQGRGEAFF. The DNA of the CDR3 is TGCAGCGTTGGACAGGGGCGCGGTGAAGCTTTCTTT.

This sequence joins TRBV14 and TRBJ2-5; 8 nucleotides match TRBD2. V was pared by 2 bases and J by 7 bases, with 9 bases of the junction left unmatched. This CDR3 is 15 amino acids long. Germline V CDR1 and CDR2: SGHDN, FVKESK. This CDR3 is CASSQTSGVVGTQYF. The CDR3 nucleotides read TGTGCCAGCAGCCAAACTAGCGGAGTTGTGGGGACCCAGTACTTC.

The CDR3 spells CASSPMGQAGGEQYF. The CDR3 DNA is TGTGCCAGCAGCCCGATGGGACAGGCCGGGGGCGAGCAGTACTTC. The gene calls are TRBV7-7 and TRBJ2-7; 8 nucleotides align to TRBD1. CDR1 and CDR2 (germline): SSHAT, FNYEAQ (reference sequence). The CDR3 is 15 residues long. Trimming took 5 bases from V and 6 from J; bases not matched to a gene: 12.

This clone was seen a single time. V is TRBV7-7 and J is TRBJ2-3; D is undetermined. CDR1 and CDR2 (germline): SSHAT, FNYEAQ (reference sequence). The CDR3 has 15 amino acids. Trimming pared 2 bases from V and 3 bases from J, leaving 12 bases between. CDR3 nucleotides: TGTGCCAGCAGCTTATCCTTGAGCTGGACAGATACGCAGTATTTT. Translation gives CASSLSLSWTDTQYF.

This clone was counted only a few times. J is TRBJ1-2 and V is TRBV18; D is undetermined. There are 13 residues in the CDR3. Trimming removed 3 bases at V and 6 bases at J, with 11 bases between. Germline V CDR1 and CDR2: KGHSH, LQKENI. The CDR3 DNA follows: TGTGCCAGCTCACCTTCAGAGTTCGATGGCTACACCTTC. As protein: CASSPSEFDGYTF.